This T cell receptor beta chain was sequenced during a study of technical replicates of blood from a few donors. V trimming: 4 bases; J trimming: 7 bases; junction bases outside the gene matches: 6. This CDR3 spans 14 amino acids. Germline V CDR1 and CDR2: LGHNA, YNFKEQ. Clones were read by immunoSEQ multiplex PCR, and TCRdb kept only the in-frame ones, dropping some. This sample has roughly 52,000 clones, with about 95% found just once. This chain joins TRBV4-2 and TRBJ2-1; 8 bases match TRBD2. The receptor comes from a human donor in good health. Some clones in this sample may be carry-over from other donors' samples. The sequenced sample was PBMCs. Here the CDR3 DNA reads TGTGCCAGCAGCCGCGGACTAGCTTGGAATGAGCAGTTCTTC. It encodes CASSRGLAWNEQFF.